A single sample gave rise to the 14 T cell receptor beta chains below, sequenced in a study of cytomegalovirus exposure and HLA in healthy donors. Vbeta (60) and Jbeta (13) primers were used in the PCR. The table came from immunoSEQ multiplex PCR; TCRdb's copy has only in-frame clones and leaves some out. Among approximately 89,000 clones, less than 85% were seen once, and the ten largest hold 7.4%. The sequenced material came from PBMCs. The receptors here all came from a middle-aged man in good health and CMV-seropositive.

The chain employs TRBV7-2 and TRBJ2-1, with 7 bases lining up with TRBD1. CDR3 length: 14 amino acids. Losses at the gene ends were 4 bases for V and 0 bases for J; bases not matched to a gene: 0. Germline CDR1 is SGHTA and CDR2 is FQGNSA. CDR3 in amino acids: CASSWDSSYNEQFF. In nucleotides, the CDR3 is TGTGCCAGCAGCTGGGACAGCTCCTACAATGAGCAGTTCTTC.

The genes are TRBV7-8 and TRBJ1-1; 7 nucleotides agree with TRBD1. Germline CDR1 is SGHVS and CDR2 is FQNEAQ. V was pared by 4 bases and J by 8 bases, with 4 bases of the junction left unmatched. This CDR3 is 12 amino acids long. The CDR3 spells CASSWPQGEAFF. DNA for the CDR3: TGTGCCAGCAGCTGGCCACAGGGGGAAGCTTTCTTT. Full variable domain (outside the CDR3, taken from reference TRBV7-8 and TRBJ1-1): GAGVSQSPRYKVAKRGQDVALRCDPISGHVSLFWYQQALGQGPEFLTYFQNEAQLDKSGLPSDRFFAERPEGSVSTLKIQRTQQEDSAVYLCASSWPQGEAFFGQGTRLTVV.

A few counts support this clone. As DNA, the CDR3 is TGTGCCACCAGCAGAGACAGGCCCCACAATGAGCAGTTCTTC. It specifies CATSRDRPHNEQFF. The rearrangement links TRBV15 to TRBJ2-1; D remains ambiguous. Per germline, CDR1 LNHNV and CDR2 YYDKDF (reference sequence). The CDR3 covers 14 residues. Trimming cost V 0 bases and J 5 bases, with 8 bases left between them.

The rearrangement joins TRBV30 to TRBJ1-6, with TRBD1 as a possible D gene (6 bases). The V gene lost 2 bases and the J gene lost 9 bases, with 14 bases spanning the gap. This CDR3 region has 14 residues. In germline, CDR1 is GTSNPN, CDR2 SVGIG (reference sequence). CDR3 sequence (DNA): TGTGCCTGGAGTATAACAGGGTCAGCTTCACCCCTCCACTTT. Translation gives CAWSITGSASPLHF.

The CDR3 here is CASSTQGSEAFF. CDR3 DNA: TGTGCCAGTAGTACGCAGGGCAGTGAAGCTTTCTTT. V is TRBV19 and J is TRBJ1-1, with a possible D match to TRBD1 (5 bases). The germline V and J ends were trimmed by 4 bases and 7 bases, with 10 bases remaining between them. The germline V gene encodes CDR1 LNHDA and CDR2 SQIVND (reference sequence). This CDR3 region has 12 residues.

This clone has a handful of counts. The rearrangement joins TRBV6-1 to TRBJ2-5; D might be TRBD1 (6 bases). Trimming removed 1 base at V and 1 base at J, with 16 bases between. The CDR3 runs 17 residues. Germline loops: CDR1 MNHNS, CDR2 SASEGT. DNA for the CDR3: TGTGCCAGCAGTGAAGGGCAGATTCAGGGGACCCAAGAGACCCAGTACTTC. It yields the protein CASSEGQIQGTQETQYF.

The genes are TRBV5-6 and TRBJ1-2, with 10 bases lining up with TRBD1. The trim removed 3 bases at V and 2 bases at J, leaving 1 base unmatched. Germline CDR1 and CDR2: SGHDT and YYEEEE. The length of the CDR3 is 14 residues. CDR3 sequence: CASSWGQGNYGYTF. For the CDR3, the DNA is TGTGCCAGCAGCTGGGGACAGGGGAACTATGGCTACACCTTC.

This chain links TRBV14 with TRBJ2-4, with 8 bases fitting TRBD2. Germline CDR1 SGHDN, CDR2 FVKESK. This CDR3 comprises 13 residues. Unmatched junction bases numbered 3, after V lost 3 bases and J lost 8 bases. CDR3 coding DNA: TGTGCCAGCAGCCAGAATAGCGGGGACATTCAGTACTTC. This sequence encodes CASSQNSGDIQYF.

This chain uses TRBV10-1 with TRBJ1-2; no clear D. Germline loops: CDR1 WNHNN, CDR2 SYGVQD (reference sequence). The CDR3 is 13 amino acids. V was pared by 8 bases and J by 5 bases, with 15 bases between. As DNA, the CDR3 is TGCGCCAGCGGCCACAGAACAGATTATGGCTACACCTTC. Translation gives CASGHRTDYGYTF.

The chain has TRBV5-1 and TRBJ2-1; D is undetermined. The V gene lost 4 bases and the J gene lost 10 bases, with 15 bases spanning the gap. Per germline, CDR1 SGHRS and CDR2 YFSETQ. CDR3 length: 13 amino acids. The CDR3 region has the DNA TGCGCCAGCAGCCCACAAGCCACAGACGAGCAGTTCTTC. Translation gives CASSPQATDEQFF.

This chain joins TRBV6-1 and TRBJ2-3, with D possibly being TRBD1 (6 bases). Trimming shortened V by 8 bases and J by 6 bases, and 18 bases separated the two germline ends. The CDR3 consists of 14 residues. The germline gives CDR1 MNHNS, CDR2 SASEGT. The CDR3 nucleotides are TGTGCCAGCGCAACCGGGACCAGGGGCGATACGCAGTATTTT. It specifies CASATGTRGDTQYF.

CDR3 sequence (DNA): TGTGCCAGCAGCGTAGGTCAGAGCGGGAGCAACGAGCAGTACTTC. This translates into CASSVGQSGSNEQYF. This rearrangement joins TRBV9 to TRBJ2-7; 8 bases match TRBD2. The CDR3 is 15 residues long. Per the germline V gene, CDR1 is SGDLS and CDR2 is YYNGEE. V dropped 0 bases and J dropped 5; count of bases not matched to a gene: 7.

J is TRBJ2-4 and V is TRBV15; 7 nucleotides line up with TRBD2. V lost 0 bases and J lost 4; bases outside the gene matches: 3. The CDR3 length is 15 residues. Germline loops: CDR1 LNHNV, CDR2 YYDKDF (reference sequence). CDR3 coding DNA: TGTGCCACCAGCAGAGACCCTAGCGGTAAAAACATTCAGTACTTC. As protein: CATSRDPSGKNIQYF.

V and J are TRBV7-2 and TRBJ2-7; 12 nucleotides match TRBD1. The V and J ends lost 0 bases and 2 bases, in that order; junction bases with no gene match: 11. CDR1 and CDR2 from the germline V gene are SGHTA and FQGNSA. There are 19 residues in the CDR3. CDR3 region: CASSLAKGGTGGRAYEQYF. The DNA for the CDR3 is TGTGCCAGCAGCTTAGCGAAAGGGGGGACAGGGGGCCGAGCCTACGAGCAGTACTTC.